The sequence of this TCR beta chain was determined in a study of CD8+CD57+ T cells in acquired aplastic anemia. On the study more broadly: Sorted cells (CD4+ and CD8+) yielded DNA amounts that averaged roughly 3 ug. Study-wide findings and caveats: In common between the patients and the controls were some 28 CD8+ CDR3 sequences.

Of note for this clonotype: The target antigen is unknown.

V shed 6 bases, J shed 3 bases, and the junction held 5 bases outside the gene matches. The CDR3 has 14 residues. CDR1 is LNHNV and CDR2 is YYDKDF in the germline V gene (reference sequence). Genomic DNA was employed as the template in profiling TCR beta VDJ and CDR3. TCRdb reanalysed the reads using MiXCR and keeps one entry per CDR3 protein. The repertoire holds around 230,000 distinct CDR3 sequences, with over 55% as singletons. The sequence was obtained from a human donor in good health. Material: sorted CD4+, CD8+, or CD8+CD57+ T cells (not recorded which) from PBMCs. V and J are TRBV15 and TRBJ1-5; 7 bases align to TRBD1. The CDR3 is CATSGDSHNQPQHF. The CDR3 bases are TGTGCCACCAGTGGGGACAGCCACAATCAGCCCCAGCATTTT. Looking up the rest from reference TRBV15 and TRBJ1-5 gives the full variable domain: DAMVIQNPRYQVTQFGKPVTLSCSQTLNHNVMYWYQQKSSQAPKLLFHYYDKDFNNEADTPDNFQSRRPNTSFCFLDIRSPGLGDTAMYLCATSGDSHNQPQHFGDGTRLSIL.